These 22 T cell receptor beta chains came from one sample sequenced in a study of metastatic and nonmetastatic thyroid tumors (dated by TCRdb to 2019 to 2021). Library preparation was by PCR. TCRdb names Illumina HiSeq 4000 as the instrument used. In-frame beta chains were kept once TCRdb had trimmed the public reads at Q25 with fastp and called clones with MiXCR. Across this sample there are under 55,000 clones, with under 20% seen only once. The ten largest clones take up 2.5% to 3.5% of the sample. None of the patients had been given any treatment before thyroid surgery. The sequencing sample was made of blood. The source of these receptors is a female donor with papillary thyroid cancer or a benign thyroid nodule (not recorded which). Some clones in this sample may be carry-over from other donors' samples.

This clone has ten or more counts. This rearrangement joins TRBV19 to TRBJ2-2; D possibly corresponds to TRBD2 (6 bases). Germline CDR1 LNHDA, CDR2 SQIVND (reference sequence). With 4 bases removed from V and 5 bases from J, the gap between germline ends came to 20 bases. The CDR3 consists of 17 residues. The CDR3 coding sequence is TGTGCCAGTAGTAGGTCTCCATCGGGACTCCCGACCGGGGAGCTGTTTTTT. As protein: CASSRSPSGLPTGELFF.

This clone has more than one count but fewer than ten. Given a much more abundant clone one base away, this may be a read error. V and J are TRBV10-1 and TRBJ2-3; no clear D. The V gene's germline CDR1 is WNHNN and CDR2 SYGVQD (reference sequence). The CDR3 spans 13 residues. The CDR3 bases are TGCGCCAACAGTGAACCGGGCACAGATACGCAGTACTTT. This gives the protein CANSEPGTDTQYF.

A remark on this clone: This clone may be a read error of a much larger clone one base away. Other DNA sequences from this sample encode an identical CDR3 as well. The chain links TRBV29-1 to TRBJ1-2; D may be TRBD1 (5 bases). The CDR3 has 12 amino acids. Germline CDR1 reads SQVTM; CDR2 reads ANQGSEA. The V end lost 7 bases, the J end lost 11 bases, and 20 bases lay between the germline ends. CDR3 region: CSDRGLRSGYTF. The CDR3, as DNA: TGCAGCGACCGGGGGTTGCGGAGTGGTTACACCTTC.

In this sample, this clone turned up many times. V is TRBV12-3 or TRBV12-4 and J is TRBJ2-1; 7 nucleotides match TRBD1. The CDR3 is 15 residues long. With 3 bases clipped from V and 6 bases from J, the junction kept 8 bases outside the gene matches. The CDR3 DNA reads TGTGCCAGCAGTTTCCCGCAGGGGGTTCGCAATGAGCAGTTCTTC. It yields the protein CASSFPQGVRNEQFF.

This clone was observed many times. The V call is TRBV20-1, the J call TRBJ2-1; 7 bases fit TRBD2. The CDR3 is 15 residues long. Trimming removed 4 bases from V and 3 bases from J; junction bases left unmatched: 9. Germline V gives CDR1 DFQATT, CDR2 SNEGSKA (reference sequence). The CDR3 nucleotides read TGCAGTGCTACCGGGGCTAGCGGCCTCTACAATGAGCAGTTCTTC. This sequence encodes CSATGASGLYNEQFF.

This clone has just a few counts. This chain links TRBV6-2 or TRBV6-3 with TRBJ2-7, with no clear D. The CDR3 totals 17 residues. V was shortened by 0 bases and J by 0 bases, with 15 bases between the two germline ends. Germline V lookup: CDR1 MNHEY, CDR2 SVGEGT. CDR3 sequence: CASSYSGHCIVSYEQYF. The CDR3 DNA follows: TGTGCCAGCAGTTACTCGGGTCACTGTATTGTCTCCTACGAGCAGTACTTC.

The sample holds many counts of this clone. This chain joins TRBV6-5 and TRBJ2-2; 10 bases map to TRBD2. The germline CDR1 and CDR2 sequences are MNHEY and SVGAGI. J lost 6 bases, V lost 0 bases, and 1 base had no gene match. The CDR3 consists of 15 residues. The CDR3 sequence: CASSYSLAGAGELFF. CDR3 DNA: TGTGCCAGCAGTTACTCGCTAGCGGGAGCCGGGGAGCTGTTTTTT.

The table lists this clone with many counts. J is TRBJ2-7 and V is TRBV5-5; the D is unclear. The germline V gene encodes CDR1 SGHKS and CDR2 YYEKEE (reference sequence). The length of the CDR3 is 13 residues. V lost 0 bases to trimming and J lost 2 bases, with 6 bases between them. The CDR3 loop is CASSLGGPYEQYF. CDR3 sequence (DNA): TGTGCCAGCAGCTTGGGAGGCCCCTACGAGCAGTACTTC.

This chain joins TRBV7-3 and TRBJ1-1; weak D call: TRBD1 (5 bases). The CDR3 spans 14 residues. Trimming removed 1 base from V and 6 bases from J, with 12 bases in between. Germline CDR1 and CDR2: SGHTA and FQGTGA. The CDR3 bases are TGTGCCAGCAGCTTAAGGGCGGGGGTCGCTGAAGCTTTCTTT. As protein: CASSLRAGVAEAFF.

Points on this clone: The germline gene is not matched at one end of the junction; a read error may be the cause. The chain uses TRBV11-2 and TRBJ2-7; TRBD2 matches 10 bases. The CDR3 covers 15 residues. CDR1 SGHAT and CDR2 FQNNGV come from the germline V gene. The CDR3 protein is CAISPSAGGPVEQYF. CDR3 DNA sequence: TGTGCCATCAGCCCCTCAGCGGGAGGGCCGGTCGAGCAGTACTTC.

This clone was found many times. The chain has TRBV12-3 or TRBV12-4 and TRBJ2-4; D not resolved. The length of the CDR3 is 17 residues. V was pared by 3 bases and J by 4 bases, with 19 bases between. The CDR3 coding sequence is TGTGCCAGCAGTTTTGAACTGAACACGATGGCTAAAAACATTCAGTACTTC. Encoded protein: CASSFELNTMAKNIQYF.

A few counts support this clone. A much larger clonotype is one base distant, so this may be a read error. V gene TRBV14 combines with J gene TRBJ2-3; D not certain. V lost 1 base, J lost 6 bases, and 8 bases lay in between. Germline CDR1 reads SGHDN; CDR2 reads FVKESK. CDR3 length: 13 residues. The CDR3 bases are TGTGCCAGCAGCCAAGGGAGTTGGGATACGCAGTATTTT. Amino acids: CASSQGSWDTQYF.

This clone was seen ten or more times. V and J are TRBV7-8 and TRBJ1-6; tentatively, D is TRBD1 (6 bases). CDR1 and CDR2 (germline): SGHVS, FQNEAQ. V was cut by 5 bases and J by 13 bases, with 21 bases left in between. This CDR3 is built from 15 residues. The CDR3 region is CASSKRDIGRGPLHF. In DNA, the CDR3 is TGTGCCAGCAGCAAACGGGACATTGGTCGAGGGCCCCTCCACTTT.

In nucleotides, the CDR3 is TGTGCCAGCAGCCCCGAAAATCTGGGGTTGGGTGGCTACACCTTC. This translates into CASSPENLGLGGYTF. V gene TRBV9 combines with J gene TRBJ1-2; D remains ambiguous. Germline V gene data show CDR1 as SGDLS and CDR2 as YYNGEE. The V end lost 4 bases, the J end lost 7 bases, and 20 bases lay between the germline ends. The CDR3 is made up of 15 amino acids. The variable domain in full, completed from reference TRBV9 and TRBJ1-2, reads DSGVTQTPKHLITATGQRVTLRCSPRSGDLSVYWYQQSLDQGLQFLIQYYNGEERAKGNILERFSAQQFPDLHSELNLSSLELGDSALYFCASSPENLGLGGYTFGSGTRLTVV.

In its sample, this clone was seen many times. The chain combines TRBV7-2 with TRBJ1-2; TRBD1 might be the D (5 bases). CDR1 and CDR2 (germline): SGHTA, FQGNSA. Trimming left V 0 bases short and J 8 bases short, with 13 bases between. This CDR3 comprises 14 residues. The CDR3 loop is CASSLAGPSGGYTF. CDR3 DNA: TGTGCCAGCAGCTTAGCCGGGCCCTCAGGGGGCTACACCTTC.

This rearrangement joins TRBV7-8 to TRBJ1-5, with TRBD1 matching 9 bases. The CDR3 totals 17 residues. Losses at the gene ends were 4 bases for V and 4 bases for J; bases not matched to a gene: 11. The V gene's germline CDR1 is SGHVS and CDR2 FQNEAQ. CDR3 sequence: CASSSRGGGTGNQPQHF. In DNA form, the CDR3 reads TGTGCCAGCAGCTCCAGGGGTGGTGGGACAGGGAATCAGCCCCAGCATTTT.

V gene TRBV4-2 combines with J gene TRBJ2-5; 11 nucleotides align to TRBD2. Trimming cost V 0 bases and J 4 bases; bases outside gene matches: 1. Germline CDR1 and CDR2: LGHNA and YNFKEQ. This CDR3 contains 15 residues. CDR3 protein: CASSQDLAGGETQYF. In DNA, the CDR3 is TGTGCCAGCAGCCAAGACCTAGCGGGAGGAGAGACCCAGTACTTC.

This clone was observed a few times. The rearrangement uses TRBV11-2 and TRBJ2-7, with D possibly being TRBD1 (7 bases). V dropped 1 base and J dropped 2 bases, with 12 bases sitting between them. This CDR3 contains 15 residues. Per the germline V gene, CDR1 is SGHAT and CDR2 is FQNNGV. This CDR3 is CASSLVAGGTYEQYF. CDR3 sequence (DNA): TGTGCCAGCAGCTTAGTGGCAGGGGGGACCTACGAGCAGTACTTC. Variable domain in full (rest from reference TRBV11-2 and TRBJ2-7): EAGVAQSPRYKIIEKRQSVAFWCNPISGHATLYWYQQILGQGPKLLIQFQNNGVVDDSQLPKDRFSAERLKGVDSTLKIQPAKLEDSAVYLCASSLVAGGTYEQYFGPGTRLTVT.

V and J are TRBV18 and TRBJ1-1, with D unclear. The CDR3 loop spans 13 amino acids. The germline V gene has CDR1 KGHSH and CDR2 LQKENI. The CDR3 region is CVTQSLSNTEAFF. Written as DNA, the CDR3 is TGTGTCACCCAATCTCTCAGCAACACTGAAGCTTTCTTT.

This clone was recorded at least ten times. The chain is built from TRBV30 and TRBJ2-4; the match to TRBD1 covers 9 bases. The CDR3 totals 13 residues. The germline gives CDR1 GTSNPN, CDR2 SVGIG (reference sequence). With V trimmed by 4 bases and J by 8 bases, 6 bases remained unmatched. The CDR3 coding sequence is TGTGCCTGGAAGCGGACAGGGGTATACATTCAGTACTTC. This encodes CAWKRTGVYIQYF. Full variable domain (missing parts from reference TRBV30 and TRBJ2-4): SQTIHQWPATLVQPVGSPLSLECTVEGTSNPNLYWYRQAAGRGLQLLFYSVGIGQISSEVPQNLSASRPQDRQFILSSKKLLLSDSGFYLCAWKRTGVYIQYFGAGTRLSVL.

This clone has ten or more counts. This chain connects TRBV7-8 to TRBJ2-7; D may correspond to TRBD1 or TRBD2 (5 bases each). The length of the CDR3 is 14 residues. Germline CDR1 SGHVS, CDR2 FQNEAQ. Trimming removed 2 bases at V and 0 bases at J, with 8 bases between. The CDR3 region is CASSLSGSSYEQYF. The CDR3 DNA reads as TGTGCCAGCAGCTTATCAGGGAGCTCCTACGAGCAGTACTTC.

This clone showed up just once. CDR3 nucleotides: TGTGCCAGCAGCCGGACTAGCGGGGGCCGTGACCAAGAGACCCAGTACTTC. This codes for CASSRTSGGRDQETQYF. V and J are TRBV7-2 and TRBJ2-5; 13 nucleotides match TRBD2. The CDR3 consists of 17 residues. V dropped 5 bases and J dropped 0; count of bases not matched to a gene: 6. From germline, CDR1 is SGHTA and CDR2 FQGNSA.